This T cell receptor beta chain originates from a study of shared clonotypes between healthy human individuals. Whole-study context: Donors, aged 18 to 49, were a couple of women and three men.

Several immunoSEQ plates held equal portions of the genomic DNA taken from each subset. In the study's own analysis: Filtering of immunoSEQ junctional sequences could not match full-length read filtering. This table comes from immunoSEQ multiplex PCR, and its TCRdb copy is limited to in-frame clones, with some not included. That table supplies the V and J calls and clone size; D and trimming were determined from the DNA. The data show over a million clones, about 80% seen once. Whole-study results and caveats: Clonotypes which were not shared had lower generation probabilities than clonotypes that all four donors shared.

About this clone: The antigen remains unidentified.

The CDR3 contains 14 residues. The germline CDR1 and CDR2 sequences are SGHNT and YYREEE (reference sequence). Deletions cut 2 bases from V and 5 bases from J, with 13 bases between. The V call is TRBV5-4, the J call TRBJ1-1; possibly TRBD1 for D (5 bases). The origin of this receptor is a man younger than 35 in good health. Some clones in this sample may be carry-over from other donors' samples. The sequenced sample consisted of memory CD4+ T cells from PBMCs. Subset indicated: CD45RA-negative fraction. The CDR3: CASSFRDGRTEAFF. The CDR3 DNA reads TGTGCCAGCAGCTTCCGGGACGGTCGGACTGAAGCTTTCTTT. Looking up the rest from reference TRBV5-4 and TRBJ1-1 gives the full variable domain: ETGVTQSPTHLIKTRGQQVTLRCSSQSGHNTVSWYQQALGQGPQFIFQYYREEENGRGNFPPRFSGLQFPNYSSELNVNALELDDSALYLCASSFRDGRTEAFFGQGTRLTVV.